This TCR beta chain was documented in a study of blood T cells in healthy people across ages (dated by TCRdb to 2014 to 2015). For the wider study: In model experiments, template switching captured roughly one uniquely barcoded TCR beta cDNA molecule for every two T cells. The study measured age-related changes in TCR beta repertoire diversity using deep sequencing normalized with unique cDNA molecular identifiers. The donors were split into four age groups: young (average 16 years), middle-aged (roughly 39), aged (roughly 65) and long-lived (roughly 80). Two additional independent replicas of 1 million unique cDNA reads from the same blood draw were analyzed for two donors (one aged 18 to 30 and one aged 80 or older).

The donors were roughly 38 Caucasian individuals from Russia, aged roughly 6 to 100 years, who were systemically healthy. Each donor gave about 11 milliliters of peripheral blood, drawn into EDTA-treated Vacutainer tubes. Ficoll-Paque density-gradient centrifugation was used to isolate PBMCs, with at least 7 million per sample. Total RNA, at least 6 micrograms per sample, was extracted from PBMCs with Trizol reagent. Naive CD45RAhigh/CD27high T cell percentages were measured by flow cytometry on a PBMC aliquot from every donor. The library was obtained by 5' RACE. Instrument used: Illumina HiSeq 2500. A second PCR of roughly 6 to 11 cycles was run with a J-beta primer mix and a sample-barcoded 5' primer. A unique molecular identifier was introduced onto each TCR beta cDNA molecule by a template-switch 5' adaptor carrying 12 random nucleotides. Each sample yielded at least 2.5 million CDR3-containing paired-end reads. First-strand cDNA was synthesized from all RNA with the Mint cDNA synthesis kit, primed by a TRBC-specific oligonucleotide. All cDNA was treated with uracil-DNA glycosylase and then went through a first 18-cycle PCR with the universal primers M1SS and BC2_uni_R. In the original analysis: Normalization of each sample was performed by random selection of 1 million high-quality reads, each carrying a distinct molecular identifier. Instead of being binned into consensus sequences, reads with shared molecular identifiers were discarded. MiTCR, set to a Q25 quality threshold and the strictest error-elimination algorithm, was used for CDR3 identification, clonotype clustering and error correction. A nonparametric unseen species model using Euler transformation provided a lower-bound estimate of total TCR beta diversity. TCRdb redid the processing of the public reads, applying fastp at Q25 and MiXCR, and retained in-frame beta chains. All rows with the same CDR3 protein become a single entry with the most common DNA and genes. The V and J calls reflect TCRdb's pipeline rather than the authors' work. For this sample there are more than 750,000 distinct CDR3 sequences; almost 30% appear just once. The ten largest clones capture 10% of the sample.

As regards this clonotype: The clone's antigen remains unknown. Its ends do not fully match the called genes, so a read error is possible.

Beyond this particular receptor, the publication reports: The percentage of naive T cells measured by flow cytometry correlated strongly with observed TCR beta diversity. Bulk unsorted PBMC profiling prevented conclusive comparison of naive and antigen-experienced compartments. The long-lived group showed more naive CD4+ T cells, fewer expanded clones and increased TCR diversity than the aged group, suggesting age selection. Estimates of total diversity based on one million sequenced T cells were considered lower bounds and underestimates. Because donor CMV infection status was unknown, age-related changes in expanded clonotypes were potentially confounded. Observed TCR beta diversity per million T cells fell roughly linearly with age, and a significant reduction was already apparent by age about 36.

The same data also went into a second study, on T cells of mothers and their children. From that second study: Nine systemically healthy Caucasian individuals, comprising three mothers and their six children, were included as donors. cDNA synthesis used all of the extracted RNA, with approximately 1.4 ug of RNA in each 15 ul reaction. In the second PCR, sample barcodes and 2-4 random nucleotides were introduced via the M1S primer. Each mother yielded over 9 million TCR beta CDR3 reads and each child some 3 million reads. TCR recombination output is similarly shaped by thymic selection in related and unrelated pairs, with a minor effect exerted by inherited differences. Normalized repertoire overlap was always slightly but never significantly higher in related than unrelated mother-child pairs. No persistent microchimeric T cell clones were found, with a detection sensitivity of 85 to 100 clones per million clonotypes. In the study, deep NGS was used to compare the TCR beta repertoires of mothers and children, and features distinguishing related mother-child pairs from unrelated individuals were sought. The mean age was roughly 36 +/- 4 years for the mothers and about 10 +/- 4 years for the children. Libraries were sequenced on Illumina HiSeq 2000 with 100+100 nt paired-end reads after adapter ligation with NEBNext reagents. Mother and child libraries were prepared a month apart and sequenced in separate runs to prevent cross-contamination. Between roughly 450,000 and 2,000,000 distinct TCR beta clonotypes were identified per donor. Naive TCR beta clonotypes were estimated from low-frequency clonotypes matched to each donor's FACS-determined naive share, without sorting.

Sequenced: blood. The receptor was isolated from a middle-aged woman in good health.

The nucleotide sequence is given as TGTGCCAGCAGCCCCGGGACTGACAGAACAGATACGCGGTATTTT. This gives the protein CASSPGTDRTDTRYF. Here the chain combines TRBV3-1 and TRBJ2-3; D gene: possibly TRBD2, on 6 matching bases. The CDR3 holds 15 amino acids from the cysteine to the phenylalanine. The retained sequence is limited to the CDR3, 45 bases, with the frame set at the first base. The germline V gene (reference sequence) gives CDR1 as LGHDT and CDR2 as YNNKEL.